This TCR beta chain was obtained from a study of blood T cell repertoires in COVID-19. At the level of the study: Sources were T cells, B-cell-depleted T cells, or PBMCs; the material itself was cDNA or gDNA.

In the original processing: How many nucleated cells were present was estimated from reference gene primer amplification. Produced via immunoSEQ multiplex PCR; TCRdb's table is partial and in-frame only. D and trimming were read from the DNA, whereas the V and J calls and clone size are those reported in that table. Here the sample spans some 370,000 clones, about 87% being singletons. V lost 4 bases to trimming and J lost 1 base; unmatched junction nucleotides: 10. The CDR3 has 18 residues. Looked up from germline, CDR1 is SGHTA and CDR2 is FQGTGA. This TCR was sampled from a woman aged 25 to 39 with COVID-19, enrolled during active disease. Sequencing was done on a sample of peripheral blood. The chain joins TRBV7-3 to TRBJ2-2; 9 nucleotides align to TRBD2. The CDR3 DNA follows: TGTGCCAGCAGCTCCGGCCCTAGCGGGACCATGAACACCGGGGAGCTGTTTTTT. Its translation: CASSSGPSGTMNTGELFF.